The sequence of this T cell receptor (beta chain) was determined in a study of T cell changes during pregnancy in multiple sclerosis. Sequenced by immunoSEQ multiplex PCR; TCRdb stores in-frame clones only, minus some. The table records around 30,000 clones, about 92% of them present only once. V shed 4 bases, J shed 3 bases, and the junction held 8 bases outside the gene matches. The CDR3 extends over 16 amino acids. Per the germline V gene, CDR1 is SGHNT and CDR2 is YYREEE (reference sequence). This receptor was identified in a female donor with multiple sclerosis, enrolled in a pregnancy study. V is TRBV5-4 and J is TRBJ2-5; 11 positions agree with TRBD2. Specimen: CD4+ T cells from peripheral blood mononuclear cells, collected in the second trimester of pregnancy. This CDR3 reads CASSMDIAGGKETQYF. The CDR3 DNA reads TGTGCCAGCAGCATGGACATAGCGGGAGGGAAAGAGACCCAGTACTTC.